The clone carrying this TCR beta chain was seen a handful of times. These data are taken from a study of T cells after yellow fever vaccination. They built TCR cDNA with 5'RACE template switching, a step that put in a universal primer site and UMIs. TCRdb recomputed calls from the 5' RACE reads with MiXCR, one row per CDR3 protein. This table has 300,000 to 350,000 distinct CDR3 sequences, about 11% appearing once. The CDR3 runs 14 residues. V was shortened by 2 bases and J by 4 bases, with 12 bases between the two germline ends. CDR1 and CDR2 from the germline V gene are SGHVS and FNYEAQ. The chain carries TRBV7-6 and TRBJ2-7, with TRBD2 as a possible D gene (6 bases). This receptor was taken from a man between 18 and 35 years old who received the YFV17D yellow fever vaccine. This specimen was CD4+ T cells sorted from PBMCs, taken 45 days after the yellow fever booster vaccination. Written as DNA, the CDR3 is TGTGCCAGCAGCTTAAATCCGGGGGTTTACGAGCAGTACGTC. It encodes CASSLNPGVYEQYV.